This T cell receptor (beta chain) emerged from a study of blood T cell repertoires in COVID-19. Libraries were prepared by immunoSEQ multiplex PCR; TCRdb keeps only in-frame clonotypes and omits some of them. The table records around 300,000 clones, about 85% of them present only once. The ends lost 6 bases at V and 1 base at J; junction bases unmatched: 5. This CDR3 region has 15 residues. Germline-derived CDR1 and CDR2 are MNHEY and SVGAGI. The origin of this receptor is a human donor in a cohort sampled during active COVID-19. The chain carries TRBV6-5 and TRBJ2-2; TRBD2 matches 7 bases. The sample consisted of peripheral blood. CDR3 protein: CASRRDYWNTGELFF. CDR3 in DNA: TGTGCCAGCAGGAGGGACTACTGGAACACCGGGGAGCTGTTTTTT.